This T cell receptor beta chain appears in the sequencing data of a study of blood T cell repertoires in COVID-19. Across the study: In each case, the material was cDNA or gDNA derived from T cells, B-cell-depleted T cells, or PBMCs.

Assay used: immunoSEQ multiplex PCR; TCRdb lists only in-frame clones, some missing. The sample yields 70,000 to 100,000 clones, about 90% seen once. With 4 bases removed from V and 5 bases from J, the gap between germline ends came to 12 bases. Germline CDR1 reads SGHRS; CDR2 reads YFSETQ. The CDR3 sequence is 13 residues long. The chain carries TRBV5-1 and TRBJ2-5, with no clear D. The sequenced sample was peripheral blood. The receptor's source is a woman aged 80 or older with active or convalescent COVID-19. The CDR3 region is CASSVQRSETQYF. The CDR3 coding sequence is TGCGCCAGCAGCGTCCAGCGTTCCGAGACCCAGTACTTC.